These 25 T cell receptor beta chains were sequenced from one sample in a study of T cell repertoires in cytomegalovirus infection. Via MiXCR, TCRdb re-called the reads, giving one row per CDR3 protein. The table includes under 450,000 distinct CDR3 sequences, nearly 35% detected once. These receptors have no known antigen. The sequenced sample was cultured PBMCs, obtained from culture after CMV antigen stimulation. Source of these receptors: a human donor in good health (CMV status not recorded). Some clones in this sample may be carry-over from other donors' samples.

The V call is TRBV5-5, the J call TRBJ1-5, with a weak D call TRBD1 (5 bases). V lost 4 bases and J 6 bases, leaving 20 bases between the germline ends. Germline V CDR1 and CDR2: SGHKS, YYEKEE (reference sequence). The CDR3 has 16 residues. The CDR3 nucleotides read TGTGCCAGCAGCCGCGTGGGGGTAGGGGAGAGTCAGCCCCAGCATTTT. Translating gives CASSRVGVGESQPQHF.

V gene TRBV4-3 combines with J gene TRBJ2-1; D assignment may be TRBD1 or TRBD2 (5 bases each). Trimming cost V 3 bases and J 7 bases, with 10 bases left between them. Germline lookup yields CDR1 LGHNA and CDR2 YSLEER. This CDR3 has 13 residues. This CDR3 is CASSQGTGNEQFF. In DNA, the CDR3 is TGCGCCAGCAGCCAGGGGACGGGGAATGAGCAGTTCTTC.

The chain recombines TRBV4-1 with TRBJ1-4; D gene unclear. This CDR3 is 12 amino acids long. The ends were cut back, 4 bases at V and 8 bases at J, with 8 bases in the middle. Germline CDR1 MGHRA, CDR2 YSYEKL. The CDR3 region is CASSRPQEKLFF. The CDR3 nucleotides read TGCGCCAGCAGCCGTCCCCAGGAAAAACTGTTTTTT.

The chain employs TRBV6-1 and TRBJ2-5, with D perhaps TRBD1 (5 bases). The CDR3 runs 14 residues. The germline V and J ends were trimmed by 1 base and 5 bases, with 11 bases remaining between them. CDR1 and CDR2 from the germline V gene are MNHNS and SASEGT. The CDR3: CASSEGWGRETQYF. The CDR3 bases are TGTGCCAGCAGTGAAGGATGGGGCCGGGAGACCCAGTACTTC.

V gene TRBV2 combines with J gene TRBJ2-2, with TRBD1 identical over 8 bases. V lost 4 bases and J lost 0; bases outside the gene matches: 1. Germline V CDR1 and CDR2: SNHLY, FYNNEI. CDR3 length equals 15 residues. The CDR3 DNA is TGTGCCAGCAGTGGACAGGGGACGAACACCGGGGAGCTGTTTTTT. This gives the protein CASSGQGTNTGELFF.

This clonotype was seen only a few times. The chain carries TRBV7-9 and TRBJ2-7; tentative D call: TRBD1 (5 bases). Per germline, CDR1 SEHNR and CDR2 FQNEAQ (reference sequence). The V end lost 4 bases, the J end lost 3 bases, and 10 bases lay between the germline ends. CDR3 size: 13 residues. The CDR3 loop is CASSSQGFYEQYF. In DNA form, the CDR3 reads TGTGCCAGCAGCTCCCAGGGTTTCTACGAGCAGTACTTC.

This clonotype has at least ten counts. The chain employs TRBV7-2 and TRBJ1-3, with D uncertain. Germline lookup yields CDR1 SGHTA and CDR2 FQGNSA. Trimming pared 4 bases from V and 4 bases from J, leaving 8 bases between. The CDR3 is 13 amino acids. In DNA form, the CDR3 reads TGTGCCAGCAGCTCGTATACCGGAAACACCATATATTTT. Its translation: CASSSYTGNTIYF.

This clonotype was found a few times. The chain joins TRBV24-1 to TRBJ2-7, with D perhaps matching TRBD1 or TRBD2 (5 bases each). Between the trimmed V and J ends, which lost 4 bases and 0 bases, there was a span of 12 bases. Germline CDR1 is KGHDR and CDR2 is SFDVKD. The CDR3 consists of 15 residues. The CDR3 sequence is CATSEYRDPSYEQYV. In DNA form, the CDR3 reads TGTGCCACCAGTGAATACCGGGACCCCTCCTACGAGCAGTACGTC.

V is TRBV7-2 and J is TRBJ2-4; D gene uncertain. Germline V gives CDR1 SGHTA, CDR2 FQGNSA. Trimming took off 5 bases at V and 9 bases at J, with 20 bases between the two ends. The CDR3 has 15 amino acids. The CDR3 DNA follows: TGTGCCAGCAGCACCAGTGCACGGCCAGGTGGCATTCAGTACTTC. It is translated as CASSTSARPGGIQYF.

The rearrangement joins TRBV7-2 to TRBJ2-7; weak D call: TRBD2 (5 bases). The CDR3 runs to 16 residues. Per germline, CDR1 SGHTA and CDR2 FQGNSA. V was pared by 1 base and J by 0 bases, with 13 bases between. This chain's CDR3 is CASSLGTSYSSYEQYF. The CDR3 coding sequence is TGTGCCAGCAGCTTAGGGACTTCCTATAGCTCCTACGAGCAGTACTTC.

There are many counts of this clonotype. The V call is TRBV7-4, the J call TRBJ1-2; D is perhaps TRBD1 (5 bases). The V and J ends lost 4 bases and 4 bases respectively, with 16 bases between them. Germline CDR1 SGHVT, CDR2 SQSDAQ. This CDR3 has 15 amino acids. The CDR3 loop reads CASSSPGPATYGYTF. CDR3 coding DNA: TGTGCCAGCAGCTCCCCGGGACCCGCGACCTATGGCTACACCTTC.

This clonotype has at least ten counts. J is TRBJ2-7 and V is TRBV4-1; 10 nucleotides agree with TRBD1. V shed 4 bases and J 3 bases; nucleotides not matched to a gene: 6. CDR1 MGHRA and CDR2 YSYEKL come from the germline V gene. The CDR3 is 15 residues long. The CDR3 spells CASSPGTGVNYEQYF. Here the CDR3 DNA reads TGCGCCAGCAGCCCCGGGACAGGGGTCAACTACGAGCAGTACTTC.

The CDR3 reads CASSSSGQRETQYF. The CDR3 DNA sequence: TGCGCCAGCAGCTCGTCGGGACAGAGAGAGACCCAGTACTTC. This chain joins TRBV5-1 and TRBJ2-5; the match to TRBD1 covers 7 bases. V lost 3 bases, J lost 4 bases, and 6 bases stayed unmatched. Looked up from germline, CDR1 is SGHRS and CDR2 is YFSETQ. This CDR3 is built from 14 residues. Filled out from reference TRBV5-1 and TRBJ2-5, the complete variable domain reads KAGVTQTPRYLIKTRGQQVTLSCSPISGHRSVSWYQQTPGQGLQFLFEYFSETQRNKGNFPGRFSGRQFSNSRSEMNVSTLELGDSALYLCASSSSGQRETQYFGPGTRLLVL.

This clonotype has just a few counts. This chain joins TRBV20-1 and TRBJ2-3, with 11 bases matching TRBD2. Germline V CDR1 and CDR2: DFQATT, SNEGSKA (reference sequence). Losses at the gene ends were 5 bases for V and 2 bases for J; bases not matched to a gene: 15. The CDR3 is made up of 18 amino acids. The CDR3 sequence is CSAPSAPGLAANTDTQYF. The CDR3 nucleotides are TGCAGTGCTCCAAGCGCCCCGGGACTAGCGGCAAACACAGATACGCAGTATTTT.

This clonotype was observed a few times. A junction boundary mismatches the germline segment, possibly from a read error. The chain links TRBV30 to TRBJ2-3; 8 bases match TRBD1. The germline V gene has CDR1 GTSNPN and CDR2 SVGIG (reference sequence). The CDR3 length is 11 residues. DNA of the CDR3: TGTGCCTGGTTGGCCGGGACAGGAGCCCTCTTT. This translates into CAWLAGTGALF.

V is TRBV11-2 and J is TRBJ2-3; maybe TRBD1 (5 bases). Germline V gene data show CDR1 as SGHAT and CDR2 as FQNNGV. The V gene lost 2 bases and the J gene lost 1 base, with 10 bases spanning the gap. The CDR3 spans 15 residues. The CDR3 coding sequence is TGTGCCAGCAGCTTAAAGGGGTGGGGCACAGATACGCAGTATTTT. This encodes CASSLKGWGTDTQYF.

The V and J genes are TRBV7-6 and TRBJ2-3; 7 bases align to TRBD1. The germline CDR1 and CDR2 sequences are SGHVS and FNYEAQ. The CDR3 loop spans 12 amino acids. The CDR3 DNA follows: TGTGCTACGAGTCCAGGGGGAGATACGCAGTATTTT. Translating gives CATSPGGDTQYF. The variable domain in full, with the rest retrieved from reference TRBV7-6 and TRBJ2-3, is GAGVSQSPRYKVTKRGQDVALRCDPISGHVSLYWYRQALGQGPEFLTYFNYEAQQDKSGLPNDRFSAERPEGSISTLTIQRTEQRDSAMYRCATSPGGDTQYFGPGTRLTVL.

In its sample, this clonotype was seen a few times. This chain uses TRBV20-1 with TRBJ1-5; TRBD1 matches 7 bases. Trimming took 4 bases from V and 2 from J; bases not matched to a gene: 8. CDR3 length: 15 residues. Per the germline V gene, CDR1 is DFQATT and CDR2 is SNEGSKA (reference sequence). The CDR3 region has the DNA TGCAGTGCTAAACCTCAGGGGGTTGGCAATCAGCCCCAGCATTTT. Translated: CSAKPQGVGNQPQHF.

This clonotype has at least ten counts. As DNA, the CDR3 is TGTGCCAGCAGCCGGACCGGGACAGGGGGCTCGGGTGAAAAACTGTTTTTT. Translation: CASSRTGTGGSGEKLFF. The rearrangement joins TRBV7-2 to TRBJ1-4; 12 nucleotides line up with TRBD1. Germline V gene sequence: CDR1 SGHTA, CDR2 FQGNSA. With V trimmed by 5 bases and J by 7 bases, 11 bases remained unmatched. This CDR3 is 17 amino acids long.

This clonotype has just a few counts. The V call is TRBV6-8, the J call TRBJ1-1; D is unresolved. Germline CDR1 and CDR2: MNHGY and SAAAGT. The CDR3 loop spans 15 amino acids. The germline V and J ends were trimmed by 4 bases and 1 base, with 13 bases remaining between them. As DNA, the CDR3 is TGTGCCAGCAGTTCCTTGCTAAGTACGAACACTGAAGCTTTCTTT. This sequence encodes CASSSLLSTNTEAFF.

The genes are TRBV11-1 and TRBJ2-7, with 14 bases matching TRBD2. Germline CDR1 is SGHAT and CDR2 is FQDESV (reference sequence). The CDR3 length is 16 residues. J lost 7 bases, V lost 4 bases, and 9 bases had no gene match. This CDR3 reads CASSSRLAGGPLEQYF. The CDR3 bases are TGTGCCAGCAGCTCAAGACTAGCGGGAGGGCCATTGGAGCAGTACTTC.

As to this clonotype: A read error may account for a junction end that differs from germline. The CDR3 region is CASSIGTAQETQYF. CDR3 nucleotide sequence: TGTGCTAGCAGCATCGGGACAGCGCAAGAGACCCAGTACTTC. The chain uses TRBV7-7 and TRBJ2-5; 7 nucleotides line up with TRBD1. Germline V gene lookup returns CDR1 SSHAT and CDR2 FNYEAQ (reference sequence). The length of the CDR3 is 14 residues.

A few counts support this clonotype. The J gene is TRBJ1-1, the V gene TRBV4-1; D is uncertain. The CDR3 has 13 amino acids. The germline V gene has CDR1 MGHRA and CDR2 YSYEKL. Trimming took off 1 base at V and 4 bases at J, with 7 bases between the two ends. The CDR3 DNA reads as TGCGCCAGCAGCCAAGTGCGGGGCACTGAAGCTTTCTTT. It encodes CASSQVRGTEAFF.

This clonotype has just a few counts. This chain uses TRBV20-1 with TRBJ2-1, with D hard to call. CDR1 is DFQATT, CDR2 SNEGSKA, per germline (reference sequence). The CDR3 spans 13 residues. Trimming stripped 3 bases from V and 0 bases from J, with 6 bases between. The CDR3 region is CSASGNSYNEQFF. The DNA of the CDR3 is TGCAGTGCTAGCGGCAACTCCTACAATGAGCAGTTCTTC.

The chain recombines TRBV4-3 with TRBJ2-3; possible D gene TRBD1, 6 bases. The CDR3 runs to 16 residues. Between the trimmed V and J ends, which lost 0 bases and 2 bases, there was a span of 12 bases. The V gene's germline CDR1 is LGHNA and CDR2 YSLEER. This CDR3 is CASSQDRDTFTDTQYF. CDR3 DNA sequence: TGCGCCAGCAGCCAAGATAGGGACACCTTCACAGATACGCAGTATTTT.